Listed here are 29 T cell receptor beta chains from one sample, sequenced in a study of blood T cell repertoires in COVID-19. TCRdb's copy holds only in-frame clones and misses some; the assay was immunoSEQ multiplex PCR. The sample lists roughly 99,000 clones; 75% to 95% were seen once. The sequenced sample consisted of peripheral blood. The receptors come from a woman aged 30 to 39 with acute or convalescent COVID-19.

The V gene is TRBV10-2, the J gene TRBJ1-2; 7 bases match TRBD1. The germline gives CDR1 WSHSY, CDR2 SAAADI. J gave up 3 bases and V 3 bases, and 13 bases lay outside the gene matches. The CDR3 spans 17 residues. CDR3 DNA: TGCGCCAGCAGTGATCTCTATTCATCAGGGGGATACTATGGCTACACCTTC. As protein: CASSDLYSSGGYYGYTF.

The CDR3 bases are TGTGCCAGTGGTAGGGACTTGATAAATGAGCAGTTCTTC. It specifies CASGRDLINEQFF. The chain recombines TRBV19 with TRBJ2-1; D might be TRBD2 (6 bases). The V gene's germline CDR1 is LNHDA and CDR2 SQIVND (reference sequence). The CDR3 loop spans 13 amino acids. The V gene lost 8 bases and the J gene lost 7 bases, with 15 bases spanning the gap.

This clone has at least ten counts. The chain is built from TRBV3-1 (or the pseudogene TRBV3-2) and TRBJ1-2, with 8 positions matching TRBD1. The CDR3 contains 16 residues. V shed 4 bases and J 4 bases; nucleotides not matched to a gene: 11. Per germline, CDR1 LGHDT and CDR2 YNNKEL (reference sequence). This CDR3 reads CASSRGPGGDSYGYTF. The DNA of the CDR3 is TGTGCCAGCAGCCGCGGCCCAGGGGGCGACAGCTATGGCTACACCTTC.

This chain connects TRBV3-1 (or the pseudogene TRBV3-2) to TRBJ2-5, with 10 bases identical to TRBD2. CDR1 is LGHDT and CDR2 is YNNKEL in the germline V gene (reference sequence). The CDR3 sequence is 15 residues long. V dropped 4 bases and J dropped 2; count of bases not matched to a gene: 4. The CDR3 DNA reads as TGTGCCAGCAGCCCGAGTAGCGGGGGGCAAGAGACCCAGTACTTC. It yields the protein CASSPSSGGQETQYF.

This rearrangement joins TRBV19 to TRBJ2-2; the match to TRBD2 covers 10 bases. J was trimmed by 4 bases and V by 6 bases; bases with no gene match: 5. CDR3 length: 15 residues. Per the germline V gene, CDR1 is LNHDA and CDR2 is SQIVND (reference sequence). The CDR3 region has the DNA TGTGCCAGTAGCCTAGCGGGAGACCCCACCGGGGAGCTGTTTTTT. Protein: CASSLAGDPTGELFF.

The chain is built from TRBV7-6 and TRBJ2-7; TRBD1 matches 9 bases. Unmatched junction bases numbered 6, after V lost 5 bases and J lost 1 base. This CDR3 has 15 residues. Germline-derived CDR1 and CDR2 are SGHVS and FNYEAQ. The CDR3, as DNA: TGTGCCAGCAGCCTCGGGACAGGGCGTTCCTACGAGCAGTACTTC. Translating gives CASSLGTGRSYEQYF.

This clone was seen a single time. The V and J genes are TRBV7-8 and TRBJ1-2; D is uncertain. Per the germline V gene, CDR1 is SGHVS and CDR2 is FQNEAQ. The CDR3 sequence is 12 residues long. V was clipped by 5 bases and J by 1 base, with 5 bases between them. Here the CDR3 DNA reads TGTGCCAGCAGCCAGCGTAACTATGGCTACACCTTC. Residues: CASSQRNYGYTF.

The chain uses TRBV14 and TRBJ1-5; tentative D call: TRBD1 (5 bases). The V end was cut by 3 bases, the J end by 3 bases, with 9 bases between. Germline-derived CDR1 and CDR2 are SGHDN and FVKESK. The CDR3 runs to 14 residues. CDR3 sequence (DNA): TGTGCCAGCAGCCACACAGGTTCCAATCAGCCCCAGCATTTT. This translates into CASSHTGSNQPQHF.

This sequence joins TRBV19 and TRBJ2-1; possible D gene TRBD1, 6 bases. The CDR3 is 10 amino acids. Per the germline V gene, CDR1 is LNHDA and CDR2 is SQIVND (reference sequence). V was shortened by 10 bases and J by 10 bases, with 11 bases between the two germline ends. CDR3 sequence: CATSQGEQFF. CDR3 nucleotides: TGTGCCACGAGTCAGGGGGAGCAGTTCTTC.

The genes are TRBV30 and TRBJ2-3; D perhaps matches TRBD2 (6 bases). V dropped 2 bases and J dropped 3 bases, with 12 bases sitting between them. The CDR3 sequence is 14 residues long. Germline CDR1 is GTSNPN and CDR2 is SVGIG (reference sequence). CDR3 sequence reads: CAWSRRAGTDTQYF. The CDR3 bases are TGTGCCTGGAGTCGGAGGGCCGGGACAGATACGCAGTATTTT.

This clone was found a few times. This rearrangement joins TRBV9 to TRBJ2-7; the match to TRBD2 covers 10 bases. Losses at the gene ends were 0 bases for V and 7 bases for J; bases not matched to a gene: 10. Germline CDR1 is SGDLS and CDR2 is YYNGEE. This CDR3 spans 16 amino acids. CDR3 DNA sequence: TGTGCCAGCAGCGTAGGCCATCTAGCGGGAGCAGTAGAGCAGTACTTC. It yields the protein CASSVGHLAGAVEQYF. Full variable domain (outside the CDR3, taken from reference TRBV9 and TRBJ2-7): DSGVTQTPKHLITATGQRVTLRCSPRSGDLSVYWYQQSLDQGLQFLIQYYNGEERAKGNILERFSAQQFPDLHSELNLSSLELGDSALYFCASSVGHLAGAVEQYFGPGTRLTVT.

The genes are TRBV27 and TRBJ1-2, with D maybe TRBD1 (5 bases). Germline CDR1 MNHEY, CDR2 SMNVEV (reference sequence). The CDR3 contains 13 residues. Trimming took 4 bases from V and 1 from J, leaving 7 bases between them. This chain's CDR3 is CASSSGNNYGYTF. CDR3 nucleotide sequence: TGTGCCAGCAGTTCAGGGAATAACTATGGCTACACCTTC.

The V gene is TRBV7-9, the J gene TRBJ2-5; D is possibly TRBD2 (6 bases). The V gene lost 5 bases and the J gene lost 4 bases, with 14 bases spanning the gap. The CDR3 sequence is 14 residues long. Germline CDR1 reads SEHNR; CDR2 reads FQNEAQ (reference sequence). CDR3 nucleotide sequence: TGTGCCAGCAGCCCCCGTGGGAGGTCAGAGACCCAGTACTTC. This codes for CASSPRGRSETQYF. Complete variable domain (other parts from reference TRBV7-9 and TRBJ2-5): DTGVSQNPRHKITKRGQNVTFRCDPISEHNRLYWYRQTLGQGPEFLTYFQNEAQLEKSRLLSDRFSAERPKGSFSTLEIQRTEQGDSAMYLCASSPRGRSETQYFGPGTRLLVL.

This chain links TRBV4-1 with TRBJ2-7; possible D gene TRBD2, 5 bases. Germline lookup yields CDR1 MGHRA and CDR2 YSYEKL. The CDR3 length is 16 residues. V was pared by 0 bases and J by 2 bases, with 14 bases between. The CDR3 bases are TGCGCCAGCAGCCAAGATGGCGGGCTAGTTCCCTACGAGCAGTACTTC. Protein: CASSQDGGLVPYEQYF.

CDR3: CASSQGQGGEKLFF. CDR3 in DNA: TGTGCCAGCAGCCAGGGACAGGGTGGCGAAAAACTGTTTTTT. The rearrangement uses TRBV9 and TRBJ1-4; 9 nucleotides match TRBD1. V shed 4 bases, J shed 8 bases, and the junction held 6 bases outside the gene matches. The CDR3 is 14 amino acids. Germline V gene lookup returns CDR1 SGDLS and CDR2 YYNGEE.

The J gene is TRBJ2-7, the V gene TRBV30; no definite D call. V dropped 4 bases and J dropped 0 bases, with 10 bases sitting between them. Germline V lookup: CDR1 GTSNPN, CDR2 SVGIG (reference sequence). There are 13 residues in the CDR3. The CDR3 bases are TGTGCCTGGACCTCGGAGAGCTCCTACGAGCAGTACTTC. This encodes CAWTSESSYEQYF.

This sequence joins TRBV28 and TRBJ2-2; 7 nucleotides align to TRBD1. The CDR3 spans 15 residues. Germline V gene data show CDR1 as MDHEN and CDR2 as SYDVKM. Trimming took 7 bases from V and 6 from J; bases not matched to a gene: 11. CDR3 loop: CASISGTVIAGELFF. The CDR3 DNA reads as TGTGCCAGCATATCCGGGACAGTCATCGCCGGGGAGCTGTTTTTT.

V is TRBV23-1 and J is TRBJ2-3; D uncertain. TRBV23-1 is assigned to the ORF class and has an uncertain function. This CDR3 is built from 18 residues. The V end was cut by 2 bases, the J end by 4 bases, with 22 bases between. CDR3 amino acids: CASSQPTLSQTIADTQYF. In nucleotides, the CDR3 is TGCGCCAGCAGTCAACCCACCTTATCTCAAACAATCGCAGATACGCAGTATTTT.

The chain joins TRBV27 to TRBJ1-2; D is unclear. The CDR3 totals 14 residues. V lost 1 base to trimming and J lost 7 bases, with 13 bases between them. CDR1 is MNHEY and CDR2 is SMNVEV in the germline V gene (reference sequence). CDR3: CASSLWSGNVGYTF. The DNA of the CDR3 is TGTGCCAGCAGTTTATGGTCCGGGAATGTTGGCTACACCTTC.

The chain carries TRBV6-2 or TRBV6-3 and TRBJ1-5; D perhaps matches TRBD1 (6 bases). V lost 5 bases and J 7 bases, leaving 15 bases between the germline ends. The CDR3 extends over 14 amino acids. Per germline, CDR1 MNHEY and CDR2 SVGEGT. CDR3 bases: TGTGCCAGCAGTAGGGAGACAGGAAAGCAGCCCCAGCATTTT. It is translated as CASSRETGKQPQHF.

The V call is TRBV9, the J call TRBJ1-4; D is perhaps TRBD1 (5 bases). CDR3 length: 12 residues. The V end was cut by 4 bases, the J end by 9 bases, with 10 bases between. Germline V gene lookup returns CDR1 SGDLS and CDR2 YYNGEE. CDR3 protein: CASSRDSQKLFF. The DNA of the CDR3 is TGTGCCAGCAGCCGGGACTCCCAAAAACTGTTTTTT.

The CDR3 sequence: CASSGTVYGYTF. The CDR3 DNA reads as TGTGCCAGCAGCGGGACAGTCTATGGCTACACCTTC. The V gene is TRBV9, the J gene TRBJ1-2, with D possibly matching TRBD1 (6 bases). Between the trimmed V and J ends, which lost 3 bases and 4 bases, there was a span of 7 bases. This CDR3 has 12 residues. The V gene's germline CDR1 is SGDLS and CDR2 YYNGEE. The whole variable domain, remainder taken from reference TRBV9 and TRBJ1-2, is DSGVTQTPKHLITATGQRVTLRCSPRSGDLSVYWYQQSLDQGLQFLIQYYNGEERAKGNILERFSAQQFPDLHSELNLSSLELGDSALYFCASSGTVYGYTFGSGTRLTVV.

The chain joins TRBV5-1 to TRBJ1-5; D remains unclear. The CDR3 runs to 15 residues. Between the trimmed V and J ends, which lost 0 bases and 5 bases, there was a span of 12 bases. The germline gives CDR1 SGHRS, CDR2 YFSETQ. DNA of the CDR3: TGCGCCAGCAGCTTGGACAGCTCATCTTATCAGCCCCAGCATTTT. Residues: CASSLDSSSYQPQHF.

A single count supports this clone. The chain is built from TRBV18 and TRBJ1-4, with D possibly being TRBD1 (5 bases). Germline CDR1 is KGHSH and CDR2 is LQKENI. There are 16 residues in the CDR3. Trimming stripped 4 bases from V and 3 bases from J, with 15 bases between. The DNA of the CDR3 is TGTGCCAGCTCACGTAATACAGGTGGTGCTAATGAAAAACTGTTTTTT. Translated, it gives CASSRNTGGANEKLFF. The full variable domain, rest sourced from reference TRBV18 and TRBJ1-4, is NAGVMQNPRHLVRRRGQEARLRCSPMKGHSHVYWYRQLPEEGLKFMVYLQKENIIDESGMPKERFSAEFPKEGPSILRIQQVVRGDSAAYFCASSRNTGGANEKLFFGSGTQLSVL.

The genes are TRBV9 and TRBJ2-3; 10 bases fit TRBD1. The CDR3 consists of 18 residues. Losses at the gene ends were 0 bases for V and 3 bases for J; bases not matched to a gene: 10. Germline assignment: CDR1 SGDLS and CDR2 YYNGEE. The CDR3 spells CASSVAVRTGGGTDTQYF. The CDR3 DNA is TGTGCCAGCAGCGTAGCGGTGAGGACAGGGGGTGGGACAGATACGCAGTATTTT.

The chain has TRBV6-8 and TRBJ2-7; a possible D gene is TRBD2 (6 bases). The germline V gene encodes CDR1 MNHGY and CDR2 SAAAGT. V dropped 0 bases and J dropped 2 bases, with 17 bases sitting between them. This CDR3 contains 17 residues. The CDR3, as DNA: TGTGCCAGCAGTTACTCGGAATTGGGCGGGACGGCCTACGAGCAGTACTTC. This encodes CASSYSELGGTAYEQYF.

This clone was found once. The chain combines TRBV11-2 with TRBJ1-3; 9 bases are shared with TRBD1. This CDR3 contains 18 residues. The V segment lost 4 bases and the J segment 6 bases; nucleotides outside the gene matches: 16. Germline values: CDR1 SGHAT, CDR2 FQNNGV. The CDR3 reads CASSYTRPHRGRENTIYF. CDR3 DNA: TGTGCCAGCAGCTACACCAGGCCCCACAGGGGGCGGGAAAACACCATATATTTT.

The CDR3 here is CASSSPGVATEQFF. DNA for the CDR3: TGTGCCAGCAGTTCCCCCGGGGTGGCCACTGAGCAGTTCTTC. The rearrangement joins TRBV28 to TRBJ2-1, with D perhaps matching TRBD2 (5 bases). This CDR3 spans 14 amino acids. V gave up 4 bases and J gave up 9 bases, with 16 bases separating them. In germline, CDR1 is MDHEN, CDR2 SYDVKM.

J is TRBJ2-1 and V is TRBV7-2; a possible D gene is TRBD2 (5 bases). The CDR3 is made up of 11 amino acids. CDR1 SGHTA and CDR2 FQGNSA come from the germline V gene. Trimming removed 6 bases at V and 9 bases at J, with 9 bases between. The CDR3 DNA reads TGTGCCAGCAGGGTGGCGGGTGAGCAGTTCTTC. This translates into CASRVAGEQFF.